One and the same sample provided the 2 T cell receptor beta chains below, sequenced in a study of blood T cell repertoires in COVID-19. Data came from immunoSEQ multiplex PCR; TCRdb stores just in-frame clones and leaves some out. The sample lists more than 85,000 clones, about 87% occurring once. The specimen was peripheral blood. These TCRs come from a human donor with COVID-19, enrolled during active disease. The donor label of this sample is uncertain.

V usage is TRBV28 and J usage is TRBJ1-4; D may be TRBD1 (6 bases). The germline CDR1 and CDR2 sequences are MDHEN and SYDVKM. This CDR3 is built from 14 residues. The V and J ends lost 7 bases and 5 bases respectively, with 14 bases between them. CDR3 DNA: TGTGCCAGCACCGGTGGCAGGGGAAATGAAAAACTGTTTTTT. Amino acids: CASTGGRGNEKLFF.

The chain joins TRBV5-6 to TRBJ1-1, with a weak D call TRBD1 (6 bases). V lost 4 bases and J 1 base, leaving 11 bases between the germline ends. The CDR3 totals 14 residues. Germline loops: CDR1 SGHDT, CDR2 YYEEEE. The CDR3 coding sequence is TGTGCCAGCAGCCCTGGGGGCTGGAACACTGAAGCTTTCTTT. It yields the protein CASSPGGWNTEAFF.